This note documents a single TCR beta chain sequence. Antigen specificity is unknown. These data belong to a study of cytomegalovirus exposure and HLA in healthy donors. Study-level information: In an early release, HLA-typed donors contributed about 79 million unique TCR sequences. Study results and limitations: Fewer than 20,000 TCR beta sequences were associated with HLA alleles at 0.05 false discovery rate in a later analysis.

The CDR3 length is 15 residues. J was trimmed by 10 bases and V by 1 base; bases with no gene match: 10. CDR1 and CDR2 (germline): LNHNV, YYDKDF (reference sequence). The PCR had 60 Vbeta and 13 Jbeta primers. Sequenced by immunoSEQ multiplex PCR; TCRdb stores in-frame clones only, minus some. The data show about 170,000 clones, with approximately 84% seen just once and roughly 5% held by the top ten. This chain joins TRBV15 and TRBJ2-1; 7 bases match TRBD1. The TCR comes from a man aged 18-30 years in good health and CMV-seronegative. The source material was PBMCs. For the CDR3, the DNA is TGTGCCACCAGCAGAGGGGACAGCCTGGGAGCCGAGCAGTTCTTC. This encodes CATSRGDSLGAEQFF.